Shown below are 18 T cell receptor beta chains from a single sample sequenced in a study of cytomegalovirus exposure and HLA in healthy donors. Both 60 Vbeta primers and 13 Jbeta primers went into the PCR. TCRdb's copy holds only in-frame clones and misses some; the assay was immunoSEQ multiplex PCR. This sample has more than 250,000 clones, with over 85% found just once. The source material was PBMCs. These receptors were collected from a woman under 30 in good health and CMV-seronegative.

The genes are TRBV14 and TRBJ1-4; D unclear. The germline gives CDR1 SGHDN, CDR2 FVKESK. V lost 1 base and J lost 0, with 9 bases in between. This CDR3 region has 16 residues. CDR3: CASSQVSGATNEKLFF. The CDR3 DNA sequence: TGTGCCAGCAGCCAAGTTTCAGGTGCAACTAATGAAAAACTGTTTTTT.

This sequence joins TRBV19 and TRBJ1-5; TRBD1 might be the D (6 bases). V lost 3 bases, J lost 0 bases, and 12 bases lay in between. The CDR3 sequence is 16 residues long. The germline CDR1 and CDR2 sequences are LNHDA and SQIVND (reference sequence). CDR3 loop: CASSILWTDSNQPQHF. The CDR3 coding sequence is TGTGCCAGTAGTATCCTCTGGACAGATAGCAATCAGCCCCAGCATTTT.

This chain links TRBV10-2 with TRBJ1-1; 8 bases match TRBD1. Unmatched junction bases numbered 11, after V lost 1 base and J lost 4 bases. The CDR3 contains 17 residues. The germline V gene has CDR1 WSHSY and CDR2 SAAADI. CDR3 sequence reads: CASSELGEGQGGTEAFF. CDR3 sequence (DNA): TGCGCCAGCAGTGAGTTAGGGGAAGGACAGGGCGGCACTGAAGCTTTCTTT.

This rearrangement joins TRBV27 to TRBJ2-3; D might be TRBD1 (6 bases). The CDR3 sequence is 16 residues long. Trimming took off 5 bases at V and 2 bases at J, with 17 bases between the two ends. Germline CDR1 and CDR2: MNHEY and SMNVEV (reference sequence). In DNA, the CDR3 is TGTGCCAGCAGTCAAACAGGGCAAGTTTCCACAGATACGCAGTATTTT. Translated, it gives CASSQTGQVSTDTQYF.

V is TRBV7-3 and J is TRBJ2-1; 11 bases line up with TRBD2. Germline V CDR1 and CDR2: SGHTA, FQGTGA. CDR3 length equals 15 residues. V was clipped by 2 bases and J by 7 bases; unmatched bases: 4. The CDR3 bases are TGTGCCAGCAGCTTACTAGCGGGGGGTCTTAATGAGCAGTTCTTC. Translating gives CASSLLAGGLNEQFF.

This sequence joins TRBV11-2 and TRBJ2-1; D is possibly TRBD2 (6 bases). V dropped 1 base and J dropped 8 bases, with 12 bases sitting between them. CDR3 length: 14 amino acids. Looked up from germline, CDR1 is SGHAT and CDR2 is FQNNGV. DNA for the CDR3: TGTGCCAGCAGCTTAGCGGGCAGGGAGGATGAGCAGTTCTTC. Residues: CASSLAGREDEQFF.

This clone was counted a single time. The chain links TRBV6-1 to TRBJ2-2; tentatively, D is TRBD2 (6 bases). Trimming left V 3 bases short and J 4 bases short, with 12 bases between. Looked up from germline, CDR1 is MNHNS and CDR2 is SASEGT. The CDR3 extends over 15 amino acids. The CDR3 protein is CASSDRGSLTGELFF. The CDR3 coding sequence is TGTGCCAGCAGTGACCGGGGGAGTCTCACCGGGGAGCTGTTTTTT.

The chain has TRBV30 and TRBJ2-7; TRBD1 matches 7 bases. This CDR3 region has 13 residues. Germline V gene data show CDR1 as GTSNPN and CDR2 as SVGIG (reference sequence). J was trimmed by 5 bases and V by 8 bases; bases with no gene match: 12. The CDR3 here is CARGQVDANEQYF. CDR3 DNA: TGTGCCAGAGGACAGGTCGATGCTAACGAGCAGTACTTC.

This chain uses TRBV4-1 with TRBJ2-7; a weak D match, TRBD2 (6 bases). Germline CDR1 reads MGHRA; CDR2 reads YSYEKL. CDR3 length: 13 residues. V lost 0 bases and J 7 bases, leaving 10 bases between the germline ends. CDR3 loop: CASSQDSGSEQYF. The CDR3, as DNA: TGCGCCAGCAGCCAAGATTCCGGGAGTGAGCAGTACTTC.

This clone was observed a single time. The V and J genes are TRBV19 and TRBJ1-1, with unresolved D. The CDR3 runs 16 residues. V lost 5 bases to trimming and J lost 0 bases, with 16 bases between them. Looked up from germline, CDR1 is LNHDA and CDR2 is SQIVND (reference sequence). CDR3 sequence reads: CASSAPKGGLNTEAFF. CDR3 sequence (DNA): TGTGCCAGTAGTGCTCCTAAAGGAGGGTTGAACACTGAAGCTTTCTTT. The variable domain in full, with the rest retrieved from reference TRBV19 and TRBJ1-1, is DGGITQSPKYLFRKEGQNVTLSCEQNLNHDAMYWYRQDPGQGLRLIYYSQIVNDFQKGDIAEGYSVSREKKESFPLTVTSAQKNPTAFYLCASSAPKGGLNTEAFFGQGTRLTVV.

The rearrangement joins TRBV2 to TRBJ1-2, with 7 bases lining up with TRBD1. V gave up 8 bases and J gave up 4 bases; unmatched junction bases: 10. Germline V gene lookup returns CDR1 SNHLY and CDR2 FYNNEI. CDR3 length: 14 residues. The CDR3 coding sequence is TGTGCCAGCGCGCTACAGGGGTCGGTCTATGGCTACACCTTC. Translation: CASALQGSVYGYTF.

The CDR3 DNA reads TGTGCCAGCAGCTTAACACTGGGAGACCGGGGGACCCAGTACTTC. The encoded protein is CASSLTLGDRGTQYF. This chain links TRBV7-3 with TRBJ2-5; D might be TRBD2 (5 bases). CDR1 and CDR2 from the germline V gene are SGHTA and FQGTGA. The CDR3 runs 15 residues. The V and J ends lost 0 bases and 7 bases respectively, with 15 bases between them.

The chain uses TRBV9 and TRBJ1-3; maybe TRBD1 (5 bases). This CDR3 spans 17 amino acids. The V end lost 0 bases, the J end lost 0 bases, and 13 bases lay between the germline ends. Germline V gene lookup returns CDR1 SGDLS and CDR2 YYNGEE. CDR3 DNA sequence: TGTGCCAGCAGCGTAGAAGGGGAGGGGTTCTCTGGAAACACCATATATTTT. Its translation: CASSVEGEGFSGNTIYF.

The V gene is TRBV18, the J gene TRBJ2-7, with 8 bases matching TRBD1. The germline gives CDR1 KGHSH, CDR2 LQKENI. V shed 1 base, J shed 2 bases, and the junction held 13 bases outside the gene matches. CDR3 size: 18 residues. CDR3 sequence (DNA): TGTGCCAGCTCACCACGGCTTGGGGCAGGGGGCGCAGCCTACGAGCAGTACTTC. Its protein is CASSPRLGAGGAAYEQYF. The whole variable domain, remainder taken from reference TRBV18 and TRBJ2-7, is NAGVMQNPRHLVRRRGQEARLRCSPMKGHSHVYWYRQLPEEGLKFMVYLQKENIIDESGMPKERFSAEFPKEGPSILRIQQVVRGDSAAYFCASSPRLGAGGAAYEQYFGPGTRLTVT.

This chain connects TRBV7-3 to TRBJ1-3; 10 bases map to TRBD1. CDR3 size: 17 residues. The ends lost 5 bases at V and 0 bases at J; junction bases unmatched: 7. In germline, CDR1 is SGHTA, CDR2 FQGTGA. CDR3 bases: TGTGCCAGCAGCCCTCGGACAGGGGGGAGCTCTGGAAACACCATATATTTT. Its protein product is CASSPRTGGSSGNTIYF.

This clone has only a few counts. V is TRBV19 and J is TRBJ1-3, with no clear D. CDR1 LNHDA and CDR2 SQIVND come from the germline V gene (reference sequence). Trimming left V 4 bases short and J 1 base short, with 14 bases between. The CDR3 runs to 16 residues. The CDR3 sequence: CASSKAFGESGNTIYF. In nucleotides, the CDR3 is TGTGCCAGTAGTAAAGCGTTCGGAGAGTCTGGAAACACCATATATTTT.

As DNA, the CDR3 is TGTGCCAGCAGCGTAGGGGAAGGGCAGGGTGAAAAACTGTTTTTT. Residues: CASSVGEGQGEKLFF. The chain links TRBV9 to TRBJ1-4; weak D call: TRBD1 (5 bases). The V and J ends lost 0 bases and 7 bases respectively, with 13 bases between them. Germline-derived CDR1 and CDR2 are SGDLS and YYNGEE. This CDR3 has 15 residues.

The V call is TRBV9, the J call TRBJ2-3; D unresolved. V was shortened by 2 bases and J by 6 bases, with 7 bases between the two germline ends. The CDR3 loop spans 12 amino acids. The germline V gene has CDR1 SGDLS and CDR2 YYNGEE. DNA of the CDR3: TGTGCCAGCAGCGTTTCGTCGGATACGCAGTATTTT. Translated, it gives CASSVSSDTQYF.